One and the same sample provided the 8 T cell receptor beta chains below, sequenced in a study of neurological immune-mediated disorders. TCRdb redid the calling of the 5' RACE reads with MiXCR, one entry per CDR3 protein. The table has roughly 61,000 distinct CDR3 sequences, less than 25% seen once. Time point specified: technical triplicate 2. Sequencing used PBMCs. The source of these receptors is a man aged 55 to 70 with HTLV-1-associated myelopathy (HAM/TSP).

This clonotype occurred a few times. The rearrangement uses TRBV5-1 and TRBJ1-5; D is uncertain. There are 13 residues in the CDR3. Per the germline V gene, CDR1 is SGHRS and CDR2 is YFSETQ. Trimming pared 0 bases from V and 7 bases from J, leaving 8 bases between. The CDR3 nucleotides are TGCGCCAGCAGCTTGGCAGTTGGACAGCCCCAGCATTTT. Amino acids: CASSLAVGQPQHF.

By share, this clonotype counts as medium-sized. V usage is TRBV4-1 and J usage is TRBJ1-6; D not resolved. The CDR3 extends over 17 amino acids. Germline V CDR1 and CDR2: MGHRA, YSYEKL. V was trimmed by 0 bases and J by 0 bases, leaving 9 bases between them. The CDR3 DNA is TGCGCCAGCAGCCAAGATCCTCGGAGCTCCTATAATTCACCCCTCCACTTT. It encodes CASSQDPRSSYNSPLHF.

V and J are TRBV12-5 and TRBJ2-1; D call uncertain. V lost 8 bases and J lost 6, with 17 bases in between. The CDR3 is 14 residues long. CDR1 is LGHNT and CDR2 is FRNRAP in the germline V gene. The CDR3 DNA reads as TGTGCTAGTTCAGGCTCCGGTTGGGGCAATGAGCAGTTCTTC. Protein sequence: CASSGSGWGNEQFF.

A few counts support this clonotype. This chain connects TRBV4-2 to TRBJ2-3; 9 bases are shared with TRBD2. Unmatched junction bases numbered 6, after V lost 0 bases and J lost 5 bases. Germline V gives CDR1 LGHNA, CDR2 YNFKEQ. This CDR3 spans 16 amino acids. The CDR3 bases are TGTGCCAGCAGCCAAGAAGGGCGGGAGGGCCAAGATACGCAGTATTTT. It yields the protein CASSQEGREGQDTQYF.

This clonotype showed up many times. The chain links TRBV5-6 to TRBJ2-3; the D is unclear. Trimming took 1 base from V and 2 from J, leaving 8 bases between them. The CDR3 runs to 14 residues. In germline, CDR1 is SGHDT, CDR2 YYEEEE. CDR3 sequence: CASSLISDTDTQYF. For the CDR3, the DNA is TGTGCCAGCAGCTTGATCAGCGACACAGATACGCAGTATTTT. The variable domain in full, with the rest retrieved from reference TRBV5-6 and TRBJ2-3, is DAGVTQSPTHLIKTRGQQVTLRCSPKSGHDTVSWYQQALGQGPQFIFQYYEEEERQRGNFPDRFSGHQFPNYSSELNVNALLLGDSALYLCASSLISDTDTQYFGPGTRLTVL.

This clonotype was counted many times. A much larger clone lies one base from this, so it may be a read error. The chain combines TRBV28 with TRBJ2-7, with D possibly matching TRBD1 (5 bases). The CDR3 is 14 residues long. Germline V lookup: CDR1 MDHEN, CDR2 SYDVKM. CDR3 sequence: CVSSFPGLTYEQYF. In DNA form, the CDR3 reads TGTGTCAGCAGTTTCCCAGGGCTGACCTACGAGCAGTACTTC.

The genes are TRBV5-1 and TRBJ2-5; D unclear. Trimming shortened V by 0 bases and J by 3 bases, and 6 bases separated the two germline ends. This CDR3 spans 13 amino acids. Germline CDR1 is SGHRS and CDR2 is YFSETQ. This CDR3 is CASSLDGKETQYF. CDR3 nucleotide sequence: TGCGCCAGCAGCTTGGATGGAAAAGAGACCCAGTACTTC. Combining the CDR3 with reference TRBV5-1 and TRBJ2-5 gives the whole variable domain KAGVTQTPRYLIKTRGQQVTLSCSPISGHRSVSWYQQTPGQGLQFLFEYFSETQRNKGNFPGRFSGRQFSNSRSEMNVSTLELGDSALYLCASSLDGKETQYFGPGTRLLVL.

This clonotype was observed a handful of times. Here the CDR3 reads CASSLLGTGGATDTQYF. CDR3 coding DNA: TGTGCCAGCAGTTTATTGGGGACAGGGGGCGCAACGGATACGCAGTATTTT. The chain combines TRBV28 with TRBJ2-3, with TRBD1 matching 12 bases. There are 17 residues in the CDR3. V was pared by 1 base and J by 6 bases, with 8 bases of the junction left unmatched. Germline CDR1 and CDR2: MDHEN and SYDVKM.